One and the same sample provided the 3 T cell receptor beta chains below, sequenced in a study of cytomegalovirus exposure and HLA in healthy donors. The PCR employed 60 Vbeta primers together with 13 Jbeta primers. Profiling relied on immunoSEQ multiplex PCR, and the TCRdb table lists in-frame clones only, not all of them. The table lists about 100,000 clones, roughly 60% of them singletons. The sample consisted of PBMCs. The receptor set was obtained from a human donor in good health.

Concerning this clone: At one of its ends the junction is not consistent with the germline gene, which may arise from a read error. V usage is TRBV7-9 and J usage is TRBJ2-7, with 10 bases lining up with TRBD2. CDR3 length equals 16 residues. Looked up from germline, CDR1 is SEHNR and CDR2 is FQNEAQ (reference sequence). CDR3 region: CSSSLSESGRAFEQYF. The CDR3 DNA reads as TGTTCCAGCAGCTTATCGGAAAGCGGGAGGGCCTTCGAGCAGTACTTC.

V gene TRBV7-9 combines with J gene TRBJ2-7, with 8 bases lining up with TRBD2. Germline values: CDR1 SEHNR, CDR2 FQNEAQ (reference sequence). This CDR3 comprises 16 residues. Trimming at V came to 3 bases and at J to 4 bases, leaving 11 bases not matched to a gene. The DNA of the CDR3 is TGTGCCAGCAGCTTTACTAGCGGAAGAAACCCTTACGAGCAGTACTTC. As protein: CASSFTSGRNPYEQYF. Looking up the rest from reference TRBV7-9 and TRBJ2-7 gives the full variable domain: DTGVSQNPRHKITKRGQNVTFRCDPISEHNRLYWYRQTLGQGPEFLTYFQNEAQLEKSRLLSDRFSAERPKGSFSTLEIQRTEQGDSAMYLCASSFTSGRNPYEQYFGPGTRLTVT.

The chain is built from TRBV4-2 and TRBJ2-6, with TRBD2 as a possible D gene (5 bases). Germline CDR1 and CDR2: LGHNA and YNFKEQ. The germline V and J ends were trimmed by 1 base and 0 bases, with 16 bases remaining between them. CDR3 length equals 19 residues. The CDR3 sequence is CASSQVNMRGSSGANVLTF. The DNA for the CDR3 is TGTGCCAGCAGCCAAGTTAATATGAGAGGGAGCTCTGGGGCCAACGTCCTGACTTTC.